This record concerns one TCR beta chain sequence. What it recognizes is unknown. The data were taken from a study of cytomegalovirus exposure and HLA in healthy donors. PCR amplification relied on 60 Vbeta primers (plus 13 Jbeta primers). How the authors handled the data: Unique TCR beta chains numbered about 72 million in a later analysis, with roughly 10 million shared. The assay was immunoSEQ multiplex PCR, and TCRdb's table has in-frame clones only and misses some. V and J calls and clone size are as listed in that table; D and trimming were resolved from the DNA. Of over 95,000 clones in the sample, approximately 74% were seen once. V shed 3 bases, J shed 0 bases, and the junction held 4 bases outside the gene matches. Germline CDR1 reads SNHLY; CDR2 reads FYNNEI. This CDR3 has 15 amino acids. Study-wide results and limits: For most subjects, TCR beta sequences were reported to predict HLA-A and HLA-B alleles with accuracy. Reportedly, diagnosis of cytomegalovirus status by the classifier showed high specificity and sensitivity. Altogether, some 170 TCR beta chains were recorded as cytomegalovirus-associated.

The chain recombines TRBV2 with TRBJ1-1; TRBD1 agrees at 7 bases. The receptor was isolated from a woman aged 40-49 years in good health and CMV-seropositive. The sample taken for sequencing was PBMCs. CDR3 sequence (DNA): TGTGCCAGCAGTGAGGCCAGGGGGATGAACACTGAAGCTTTCTTT. It codes for CASSEARGMNTEAFF.